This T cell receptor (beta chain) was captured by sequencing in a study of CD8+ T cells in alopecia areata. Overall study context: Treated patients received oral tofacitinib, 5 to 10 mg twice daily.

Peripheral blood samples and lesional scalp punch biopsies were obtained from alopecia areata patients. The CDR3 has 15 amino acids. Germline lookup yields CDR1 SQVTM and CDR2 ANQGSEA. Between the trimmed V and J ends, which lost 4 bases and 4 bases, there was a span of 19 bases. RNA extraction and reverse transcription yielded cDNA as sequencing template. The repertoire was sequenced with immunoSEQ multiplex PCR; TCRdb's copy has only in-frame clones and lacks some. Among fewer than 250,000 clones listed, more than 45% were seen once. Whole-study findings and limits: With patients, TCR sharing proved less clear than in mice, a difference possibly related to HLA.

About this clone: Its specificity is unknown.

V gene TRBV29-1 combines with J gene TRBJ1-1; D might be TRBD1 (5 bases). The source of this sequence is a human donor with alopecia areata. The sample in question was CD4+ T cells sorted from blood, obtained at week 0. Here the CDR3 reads CSVALAGKGSTEAFF. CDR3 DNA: TGCAGCGTTGCTCTGGCAGGGAAGGGGAGCACTGAAGCTTTCTTT.